Each of the 10 T cell receptor beta chains below was sequenced from the same sample in a study of T cell responses to AZD1222 COVID-19 vaccine. Assay: immunoSEQ multiplex PCR; the TCRdb copy retains only in-frame clones and omits some. The sample shows roughly 200,000 clones, around 94% of them seen only once. The material sequenced was peripheral blood, taken 28 days after the second dose of the MenACWY control vaccine. Every receptor here comes from an adult who received the MenACWY meningococcal vaccine as a control.

This clone is a singleton in its sample. The gene calls are TRBV30 and TRBJ1-5; D is undetermined. Germline V gene data show CDR1 as GTSNPN and CDR2 as SVGIG (reference sequence). The CDR3 loop spans 14 amino acids. V was cut by 2 bases and J by 2 bases, with 10 bases left in between. In nucleotides, the CDR3 is TGTGCCTGGAGTATGGGCAGCCGCAATCAGCCCCAGCATTTT. It is translated as CAWSMGSRNQPQHF.

The gene calls are TRBV7-9 and TRBJ2-2, with TRBD1 matching 12 bases. Germline V lookup: CDR1 SEHNR, CDR2 FQNEAQ (reference sequence). Losses at the gene ends were 3 bases for V and 4 bases for J; bases not matched to a gene: 3. The length of the CDR3 is 16 residues. The CDR3 DNA reads TGTGCCAGCAGCTTGGGGACAGGGGGCTTCACCGGGGAGCTGTTTTTT. Translated: CASSLGTGGFTGELFF.

This rearrangement joins TRBV7-9 to TRBJ2-1; the match to TRBD2 covers 10 bases. V lost 1 base, J lost 8 bases, and 8 bases stayed unmatched. The CDR3 runs to 16 residues. Germline V gene sequence: CDR1 SEHNR, CDR2 FQNEAQ (reference sequence). The CDR3 sequence: CASSLGRSGRLDEQFF. The DNA for the CDR3 is TGTGCCAGCAGCTTAGGTCGTAGCGGGAGGTTGGATGAGCAGTTCTTC.

V usage is TRBV4-2 and J usage is TRBJ2-7, with D possibly being TRBD1 (6 bases). The germline V gene encodes CDR1 LGHNA and CDR2 YNFKEQ. V was cut by 0 bases and J by 9 bases, with 9 bases left in between. CDR3 size: 12 residues. CDR3 in DNA: TGTGCCAGCAGCCAAGAGGGGGCTAGGCAGTACTTC. Amino acid sequence: CASSQEGARQYF.

The V gene is TRBV10-3, the J gene TRBJ1-2; 7 nucleotides agree with TRBD1. The germline V gene encodes CDR1 ENHRY and CDR2 SYGVKD. CDR3 length: 16 residues. The ends lost 0 bases at V and 1 base at J; junction bases unmatched: 5. The CDR3 nucleotides are TGTGCCATCAGTGAGTCACAGGGACAGAGTAACTATGGCTACACCTTC. Translation gives CAISESQGQSNYGYTF.

This chain joins TRBV6-1 and TRBJ1-4, with no clear D. This CDR3 is 15 amino acids long. V gave up 1 base and J gave up 7 bases, with 13 bases separating them. Germline CDR1 is MNHNS and CDR2 is SASEGT. CDR3 region: CASSEGSGFGEKLFF. CDR3 nucleotide sequence: TGTGCCAGCAGTGAAGGGTCCGGATTCGGTGAAAAACTGTTTTTT.

The chain carries TRBV2 and TRBJ2-7, with D possibly being TRBD1 (5 bases). The germline V and J ends were trimmed by 5 bases and 2 bases, with 19 bases remaining between them. CDR3 length: 16 residues. Germline V gene lookup returns CDR1 SNHLY and CDR2 FYNNEI. This CDR3 is CASSSTGRVLAYEQYF. CDR3 DNA: TGTGCCAGCAGTTCAACAGGCAGGGTCCTTGCCTACGAGCAGTACTTC.

The gene calls are TRBV7-6 and TRBJ2-1; 7 bases match TRBD2. The germline V gene has CDR1 SGHVS and CDR2 FNYEAQ. The CDR3 contains 17 residues. Germline trimming cut 1 base from V and 0 bases from J; bases unmatched to any gene: 6. CDR3 protein: CASSLGLARSSYNEQFF. The CDR3 nucleotides read TGTGCCAGCAGCTTAGGACTAGCCCGAAGCTCCTACAATGAGCAGTTCTTC.

The sample holds one count of this clone. The chain combines TRBV2 with TRBJ2-7; D may be TRBD2 (6 bases). V was cut by 5 bases and J by 4 bases, with 9 bases left in between. The CDR3 runs 12 residues. The germline V gene encodes CDR1 SNHLY and CDR2 FYNNEI. CDR3 in amino acids: CASSRTKYEQYF. CDR3 sequence (DNA): TGTGCCAGCAGTAGGACTAAGTACGAGCAGTACTTC.

The V and J genes are TRBV9 and TRBJ2-1; D gene uncertain. The ends were cut back, 3 bases at V and 7 bases at J, with 8 bases in the middle. Per germline, CDR1 SGDLS and CDR2 YYNGEE. CDR3 length: 12 residues. CDR3 sequence reads: CASSGGWNEQFF. The DNA for the CDR3 is TGTGCCAGCAGCGGGGGATGGAATGAGCAGTTCTTC.